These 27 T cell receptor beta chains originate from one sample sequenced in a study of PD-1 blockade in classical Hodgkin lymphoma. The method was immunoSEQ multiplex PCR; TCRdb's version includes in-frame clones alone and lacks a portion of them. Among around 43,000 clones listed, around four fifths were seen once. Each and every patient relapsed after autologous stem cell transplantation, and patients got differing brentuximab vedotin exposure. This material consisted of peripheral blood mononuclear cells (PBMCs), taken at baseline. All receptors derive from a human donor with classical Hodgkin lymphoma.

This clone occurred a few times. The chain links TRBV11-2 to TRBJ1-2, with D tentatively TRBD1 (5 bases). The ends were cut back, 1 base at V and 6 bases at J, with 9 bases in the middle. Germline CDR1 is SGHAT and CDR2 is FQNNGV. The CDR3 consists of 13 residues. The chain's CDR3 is CASSLVGGNGYTF. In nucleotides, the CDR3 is TGTGCCAGCAGCTTAGTTGGGGGAAATGGCTACACCTTC.

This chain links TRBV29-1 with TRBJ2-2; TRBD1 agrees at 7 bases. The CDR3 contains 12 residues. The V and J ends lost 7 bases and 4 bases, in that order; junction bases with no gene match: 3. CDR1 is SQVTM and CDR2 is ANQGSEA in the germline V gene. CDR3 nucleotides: TGCAGCGGCCGACAGGGCACCGGGGAGCTGTTTTTT. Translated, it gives CSGRQGTGELFF.

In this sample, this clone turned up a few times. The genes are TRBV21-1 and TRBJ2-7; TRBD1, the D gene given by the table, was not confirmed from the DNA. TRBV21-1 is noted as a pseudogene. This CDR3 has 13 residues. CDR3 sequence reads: CASSKGHSYEQYF. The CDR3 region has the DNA TGTGCCAGCAGCAAAGGGCACTCCTACGAGCAGTACTTC.

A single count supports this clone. CDR3 bases: TGTGCCAGCAGTGGACGGTCCGGGACAGGGTCTCCGCAGCCCCAGCATTTT. This translates into CASSGRSGTGSPQPQHF. V usage is TRBV6-1 and J usage is TRBJ1-5; 9 nucleotides align to TRBD1. V trimming: 4 bases; J trimming: 7 bases; junction bases outside the gene matches: 14. Germline loops: CDR1 MNHNS, CDR2 SASEGT. The length of the CDR3 is 17 residues.

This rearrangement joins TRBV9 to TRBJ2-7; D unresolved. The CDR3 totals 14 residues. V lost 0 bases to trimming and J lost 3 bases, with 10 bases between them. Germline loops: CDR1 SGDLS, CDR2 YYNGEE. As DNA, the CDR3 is TGTGCCAGCAGCGTAGCCCCTGGACGCTACGAGCAGTACTTC. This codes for CASSVAPGRYEQYF.

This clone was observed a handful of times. The CDR3, as DNA: TGTGCCAGCCCCGACGGGAACACTGAAGCTTTCTTT. It encodes CASPDGNTEAFF. This chain links TRBV7-7 with TRBJ1-1; no clear D gene. CDR1 and CDR2 from the germline V gene are SSHAT and FNYEAQ (reference sequence). Trimming shortened V by 8 bases and J by 1 base, and 8 bases separated the two germline ends. The CDR3 has 12 amino acids.

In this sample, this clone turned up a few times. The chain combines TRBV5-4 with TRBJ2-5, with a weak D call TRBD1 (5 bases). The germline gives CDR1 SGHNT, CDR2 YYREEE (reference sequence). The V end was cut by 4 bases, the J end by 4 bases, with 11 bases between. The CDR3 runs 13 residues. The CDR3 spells CASSARQGETQYF. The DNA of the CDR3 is TGTGCCAGCAGCGCCCGTCAGGGAGAGACCCAGTACTTC.

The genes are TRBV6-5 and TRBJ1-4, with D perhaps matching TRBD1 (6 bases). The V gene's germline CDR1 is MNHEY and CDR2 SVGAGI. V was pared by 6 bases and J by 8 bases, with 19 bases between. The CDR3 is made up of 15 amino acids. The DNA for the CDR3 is TGTGCCAGCAGGGGGGACGCAACAACAGGGGAAAAACTGTTTTTT. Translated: CASRGDATTGEKLFF.

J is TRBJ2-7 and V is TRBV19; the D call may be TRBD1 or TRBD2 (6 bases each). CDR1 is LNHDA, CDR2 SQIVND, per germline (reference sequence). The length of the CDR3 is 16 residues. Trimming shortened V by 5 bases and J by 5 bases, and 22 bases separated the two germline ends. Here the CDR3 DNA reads TGTGCCAGTAGTTTCCGCCGGGACACTGGCGGGGACGAGCAGTACTTC. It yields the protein CASSFRRDTGGDEQYF.

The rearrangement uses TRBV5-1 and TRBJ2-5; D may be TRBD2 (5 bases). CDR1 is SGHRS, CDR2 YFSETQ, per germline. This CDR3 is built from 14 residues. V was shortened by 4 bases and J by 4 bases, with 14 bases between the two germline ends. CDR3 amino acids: CASSQDLAPETQYF. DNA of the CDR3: TGCGCCAGCAGCCAGGACTTAGCCCCAGAGACCCAGTACTTC.

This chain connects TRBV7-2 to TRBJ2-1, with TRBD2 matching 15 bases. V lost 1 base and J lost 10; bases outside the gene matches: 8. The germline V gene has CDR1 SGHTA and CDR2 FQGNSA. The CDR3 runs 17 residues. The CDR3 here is CASSLGTSGGAFYEQFF. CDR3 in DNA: TGTGCCAGCAGCTTAGGGACTAGCGGGGGGGCCTTTTACGAGCAGTTCTTC.

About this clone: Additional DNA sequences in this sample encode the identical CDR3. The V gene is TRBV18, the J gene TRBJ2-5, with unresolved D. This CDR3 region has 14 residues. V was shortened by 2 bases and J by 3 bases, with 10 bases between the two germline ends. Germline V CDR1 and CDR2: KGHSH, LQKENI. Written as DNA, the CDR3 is TGTGCCAGCTCACCATTTCAGCGTGAAGAGACCCAGTACTTC. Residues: CASSPFQREETQYF.

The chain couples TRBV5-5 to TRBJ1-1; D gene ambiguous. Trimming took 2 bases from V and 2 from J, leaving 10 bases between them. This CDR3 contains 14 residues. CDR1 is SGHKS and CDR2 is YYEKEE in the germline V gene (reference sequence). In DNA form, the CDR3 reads TGTGCCAGCAGCTTATCCGGACGTAACACTGAAGCTTTCTTT. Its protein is CASSLSGRNTEAFF.

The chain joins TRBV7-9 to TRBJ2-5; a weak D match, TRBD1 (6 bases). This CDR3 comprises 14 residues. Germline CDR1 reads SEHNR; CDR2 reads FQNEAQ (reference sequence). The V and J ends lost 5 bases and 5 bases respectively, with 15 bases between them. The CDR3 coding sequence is TGTGCCAGCAGCCCCTGGACAGAAGGGGAGACCCAGTACTTC. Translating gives CASSPWTEGETQYF.

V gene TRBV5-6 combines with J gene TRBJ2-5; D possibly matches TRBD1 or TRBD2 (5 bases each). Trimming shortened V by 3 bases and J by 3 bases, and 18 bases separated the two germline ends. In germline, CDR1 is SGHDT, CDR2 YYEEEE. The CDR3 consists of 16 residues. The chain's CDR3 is CASSWAVGQGEETQYF. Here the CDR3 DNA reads TGTGCCAGCAGCTGGGCCGTGGGTCAGGGAGAAGAGACCCAGTACTTC. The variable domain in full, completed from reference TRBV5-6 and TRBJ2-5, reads DAGVTQSPTHLIKTRGQQVTLRCSPKSGHDTVSWYQQALGQGPQFIFQYYEEEERQRGNFPDRFSGHQFPNYSSELNVNALLLGDSALYLCASSWAVGQGEETQYFGPGTRLLVL.

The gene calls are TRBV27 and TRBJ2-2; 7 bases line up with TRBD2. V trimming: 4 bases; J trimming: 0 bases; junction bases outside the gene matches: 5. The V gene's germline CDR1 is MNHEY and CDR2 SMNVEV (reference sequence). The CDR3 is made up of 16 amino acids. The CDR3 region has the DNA TGTGCCAGCAGTTCCTCACTAGCGACGAACACCGGGGAGCTGTTTTTT. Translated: CASSSSLATNTGELFF.

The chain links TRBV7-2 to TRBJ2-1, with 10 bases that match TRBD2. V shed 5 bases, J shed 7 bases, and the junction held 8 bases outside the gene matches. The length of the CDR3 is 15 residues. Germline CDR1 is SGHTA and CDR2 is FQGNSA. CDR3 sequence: CASSKSGGALNEQFF. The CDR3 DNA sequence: TGTGCCAGCAGCAAAAGCGGGGGGGCCTTAAATGAGCAGTTCTTC. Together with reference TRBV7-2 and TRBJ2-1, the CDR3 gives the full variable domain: GAGVSQSPSNKVTEKGKDVELRCDPISGHTALYWYRQSLGQGLEFLIYFQGNSAPDKSGLPSDRFSAERTGGSVSTLTIQRTQQEDSAVYLCASSKSGGALNEQFFGPGTRLTVL.

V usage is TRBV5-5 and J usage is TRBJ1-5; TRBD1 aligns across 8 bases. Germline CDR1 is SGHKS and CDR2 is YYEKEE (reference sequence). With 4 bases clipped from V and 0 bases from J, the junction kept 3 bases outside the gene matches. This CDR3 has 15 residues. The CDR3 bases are TGTGCCAGCAGCATCACAGGGGGTAGCAATCAGCCCCAGCATTTT. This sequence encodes CASSITGGSNQPQHF.

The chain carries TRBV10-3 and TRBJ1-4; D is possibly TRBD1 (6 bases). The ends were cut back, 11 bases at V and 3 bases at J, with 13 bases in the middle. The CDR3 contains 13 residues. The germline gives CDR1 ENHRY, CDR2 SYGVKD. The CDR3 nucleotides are TGTGCCCACGCGGGGGGCCCTAATGAAAAACTGTTTTTT. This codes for CAHAGGPNEKLFF.

CDR3 nucleotides: TGTGCCAGCAGCTTAAGCGGCTATGACTATGGCTACACCTTC. Translated: CASSLSGYDYGYTF. This sequence joins TRBV5-4 and TRBJ1-2, with D hard to call. Per germline, CDR1 SGHNT and CDR2 YYREEE (reference sequence). The V end was cut by 2 bases, the J end by 3 bases, with 11 bases between. CDR3 length equals 14 residues.

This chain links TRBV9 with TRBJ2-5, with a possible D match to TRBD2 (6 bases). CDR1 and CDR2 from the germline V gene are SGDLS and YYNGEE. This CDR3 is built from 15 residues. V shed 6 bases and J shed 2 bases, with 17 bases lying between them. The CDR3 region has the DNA TGTGCCAGCACCGCTCCCCACGGGGGACAAGAGACCCAGTACTTC. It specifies CASTAPHGGQETQYF.

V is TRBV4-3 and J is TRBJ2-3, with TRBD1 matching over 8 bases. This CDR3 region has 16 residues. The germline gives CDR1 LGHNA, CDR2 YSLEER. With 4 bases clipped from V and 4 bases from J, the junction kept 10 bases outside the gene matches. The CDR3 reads CASSPLWTGWADTQYF. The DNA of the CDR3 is TGCGCCAGCAGCCCCCTATGGACAGGGTGGGCAGATACGCAGTATTTT.

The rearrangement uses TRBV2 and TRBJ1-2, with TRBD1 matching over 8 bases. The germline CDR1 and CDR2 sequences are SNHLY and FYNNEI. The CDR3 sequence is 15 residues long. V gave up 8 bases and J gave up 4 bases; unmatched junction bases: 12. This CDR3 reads CASDTGGQILYGYTF. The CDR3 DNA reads TGTGCCAGCGACACAGGGGGACAGATTCTCTATGGCTACACCTTC. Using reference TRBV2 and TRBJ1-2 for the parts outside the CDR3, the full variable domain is EPEVTQTPSHQVTQMGQEVILRCVPISNHLYFYWYRQILGQKVEFLVSFYNNEISEKSEIFDDQFSVERPDGSNFTLKIRSTKLEDSAMYFCASDTGGQILYGYTFGSGTRLTVV.

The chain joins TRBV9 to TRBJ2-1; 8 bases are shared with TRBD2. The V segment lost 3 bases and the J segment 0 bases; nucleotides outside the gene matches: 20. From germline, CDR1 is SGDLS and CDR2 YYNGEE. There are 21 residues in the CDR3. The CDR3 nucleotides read TGTGCCAGCAGCGGCCACTCCCCAACGGCGGGGGGTCTCAGCTCCTACAATGAGCAGTTCTTC. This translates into CASSGHSPTAGGLSSYNEQFF.

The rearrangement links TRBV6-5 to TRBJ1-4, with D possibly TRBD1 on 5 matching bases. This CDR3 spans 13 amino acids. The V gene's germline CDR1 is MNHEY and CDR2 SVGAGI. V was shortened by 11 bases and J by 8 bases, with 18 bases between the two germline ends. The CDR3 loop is CASFGTPGEKLFF. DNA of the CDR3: TGTGCCTCCTTCGGGACGCCCGGGGAAAAACTGTTTTTT.

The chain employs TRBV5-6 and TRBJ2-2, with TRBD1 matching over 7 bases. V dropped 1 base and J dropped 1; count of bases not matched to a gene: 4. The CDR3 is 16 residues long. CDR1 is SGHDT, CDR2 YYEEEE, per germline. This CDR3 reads CASSLWRTGNTGELFF. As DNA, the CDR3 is TGTGCCAGCAGCTTGTGGCGGACAGGGAACACCGGGGAGCTGTTTTTT.

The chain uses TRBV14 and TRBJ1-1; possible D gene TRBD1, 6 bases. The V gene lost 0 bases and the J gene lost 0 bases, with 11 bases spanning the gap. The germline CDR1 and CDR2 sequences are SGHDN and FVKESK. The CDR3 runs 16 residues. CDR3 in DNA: TGTGCCAGCAGCCAAGATGGGGGGGCTATGAACACTGAAGCTTTCTTT. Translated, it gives CASSQDGGAMNTEAFF.